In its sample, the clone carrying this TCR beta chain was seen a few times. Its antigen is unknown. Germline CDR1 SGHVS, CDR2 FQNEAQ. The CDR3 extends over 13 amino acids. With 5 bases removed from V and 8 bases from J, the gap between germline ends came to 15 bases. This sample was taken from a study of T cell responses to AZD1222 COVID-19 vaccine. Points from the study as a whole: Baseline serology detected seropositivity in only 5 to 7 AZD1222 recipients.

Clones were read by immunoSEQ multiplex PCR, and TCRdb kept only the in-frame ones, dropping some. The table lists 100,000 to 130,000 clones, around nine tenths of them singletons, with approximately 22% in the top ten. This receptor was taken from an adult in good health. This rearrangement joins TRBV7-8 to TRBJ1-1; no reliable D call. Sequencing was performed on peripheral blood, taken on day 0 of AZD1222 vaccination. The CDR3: CASSATLGSEAFF. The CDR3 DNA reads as TGTGCCAGCAGCGCTACGTTAGGGTCGGAAGCTTTCTTT.